Here is one T cell receptor beta chain with its context. Caucasian, healthy and from Russia, the donors were aged between about 6 and 90. This specimen belongs to a study of blood T cells in healthy people across ages. V gave up 3 bases and J gave up 12 bases, with 11 bases separating them. This CDR3 has 12 residues. A second PCR, run for roughly 7 to 12 cycles, used a sample-barcoded 5' primer plus a J-beta primer mix. With 12 random nucleotides, a template-switch adaptor tagged each individual cDNA molecule. TCRdb fed the 5' RACE reads into MiXCR, producing one record per CDR3 protein. Of about 2 million distinct CDR3 sequences in the sample, around half are singletons; the top ten hold roughly 2.1%.

Material: blood. This TCR came from a woman aged 40 to 50 in good health. The J gene is TRBJ2-2, the V gene TRBV12-3 or TRBV12-4; possibly TRBD1 or TRBD2 for D (6 bases each). In DNA, the CDR3 is TGTGCCAGCAGTTTTGTGGGGGGCCAGCTGTTTTTT. It encodes CASSFVGGQLFF.